These 20 T cell receptor beta chains were all obtained from the same sample, sequenced in a study of T cell responses to AZD1222 COVID-19 vaccine. This table comes from immunoSEQ multiplex PCR, and its TCRdb copy is limited to in-frame clones, with some not included. The sample has 70,000 to 95,000 clones; 90% to 95% are singletons. The sample consisted of peripheral blood, taken 28 days after the second AZD1222 dose. Receptor source: an adult who received the AZD1222 COVID-19 vaccine.

This sequence joins TRBV6-5 and TRBJ1-1; D unclear. The germline V gene has CDR1 MNHEY and CDR2 SVGAGI. V lost 10 bases, J lost 0 bases, and 9 bases lay in between. The CDR3 length is 12 residues. The CDR3 spells CAIRTMNTEAFF. Written as DNA, the CDR3 is TGTGCCATCCGTACTATGAACACTGAAGCTTTCTTT.

This clone was observed once. J is TRBJ2-5 and V is TRBV6-5; D might be TRBD2 (5 bases). The CDR3 sequence is 13 residues long. Trimming removed 8 bases at V and 5 bases at J, with 15 bases between. The V gene's germline CDR1 is MNHEY and CDR2 SVGAGI. The CDR3 nucleotides read TGTGCCAGCTCCCGGGTGTGGAGGGAGACCCAGTACTTC. It specifies CASSRVWRETQYF.

The genes are TRBV28 and TRBJ1-5; D remains ambiguous. V lost 1 base and J 6 bases, leaving 4 bases between the germline ends. Germline CDR1 reads MDHEN; CDR2 reads SYDVKM. CDR3 length: 12 residues. The CDR3 DNA is TGTGCCAGCAGTTTATTTTTTCAGCCCCAGCATTTT. The encoded protein is CASSLFFQPQHF. The variable domain in full, completed from reference TRBV28 and TRBJ1-5, reads DVKVTQSSRYLVKRTGEKVFLECVQDMDHENMFWYRQDPGLGLRLIYFSYDVKMKEKGDIPEGYSVSREKKERFSLILESASTNQTSMYLCASSLFFQPQHFGDGTRLSIL.

The chain recombines TRBV6-6 with TRBJ1-1; 8 positions agree with TRBD1. Germline-derived CDR1 and CDR2 are MNHNY and SVGAGI (reference sequence). This CDR3 has 16 amino acids. V shed 6 bases, J shed 0 bases, and the junction held 9 bases outside the gene matches. Written as DNA, the CDR3 is TGTGCCAGCAGATCCCGACAGGGGTTCATGAACACTGAAGCTTTCTTT. This codes for CASRSRQGFMNTEAFF.

V usage is TRBV5-8 and J usage is TRBJ1-1; D is undetermined. Germline V lookup: CDR1 SGHTS, CDR2 YDEGEE. CDR3 length: 13 residues. V lost 1 base, J lost 1 base, and 5 bases lay in between. CDR3 sequence: CASSLFPNTEAFF. In nucleotides, the CDR3 is TGTGCCAGCAGCTTGTTTCCGAACACTGAAGCTTTCTTT.

The chain uses TRBV5-1 and TRBJ1-1; TRBD1 aligns across 8 bases. Looked up from germline, CDR1 is SGHRS and CDR2 is YFSETQ. The CDR3 runs 16 residues. J was trimmed by 1 base and V by 0 bases; bases with no gene match: 5. CDR3 in amino acids: CASSLAVTGANTEAFF. CDR3 nucleotide sequence: TGCGCCAGCAGCTTGGCGGTGACAGGGGCGAACACTGAAGCTTTCTTT.

The chain is built from TRBV19 and TRBJ2-1; TRBD2 agrees at 10 bases. The CDR3 covers 15 residues. The trim removed 3 bases at V and 4 bases at J, leaving 3 bases unmatched. CDR1 is LNHDA and CDR2 is SQIVND in the germline V gene (reference sequence). The CDR3 region is CASSMGLANYNEQFF. DNA for the CDR3: TGTGCCAGTAGTATGGGACTAGCGAATTACAATGAGCAGTTCTTC.

The V and J genes are TRBV18 and TRBJ2-2; no definite D call. CDR3 length: 14 amino acids. V shed 2 bases and J shed 6 bases, with 10 bases lying between them. Per the germline V gene, CDR1 is KGHSH and CDR2 is LQKENI. CDR3 loop: CASSPGSLAGELFF. The CDR3 DNA follows: TGTGCCAGCTCACCAGGGTCTCTGGCCGGGGAGCTGTTTTTT.

This chain links TRBV7-2 with TRBJ1-5, with D possibly being TRBD1 (5 bases). Germline V gives CDR1 SGHTA, CDR2 FQGNSA. The CDR3 consists of 13 residues. Trimming shortened V by 5 bases and J by 4 bases, and 9 bases separated the two germline ends. CDR3 DNA sequence: TGTGCCAGCAGCGTCCAGGGTAATCAGCCCCAGCATTTT. It translates to CASSVQGNQPQHF.

This chain connects TRBV7-8 to TRBJ1-4; tentatively, D is TRBD1 (5 bases). In germline, CDR1 is SGHVS, CDR2 FQNEAQ. V lost 1 base to trimming and J lost 3 bases, with 9 bases between them. The CDR3 extends over 15 amino acids. CDR3 in amino acids: CASSLGGTPNEKLFF. CDR3 bases: TGTGCCAGCAGCTTAGGAGGGACGCCTAATGAAAAACTGTTTTTT.

The chain employs TRBV3-1 (or the pseudogene TRBV3-2) and TRBJ2-1, with 16 bases fitting TRBD2. The CDR3 is 16 amino acids. Germline V gene sequence: CDR1 LGHDT, CDR2 YNNKEL (reference sequence). V shed 3 bases and J 8 bases; nucleotides not matched to a gene: 4. CDR3 protein: CASSQGLAGGNDEQFF. The CDR3 region has the DNA TGTGCCAGCAGCCAGGGACTAGCGGGGGGGAACGATGAGCAGTTCTTC.

The chain couples TRBV7-4 to TRBJ2-7; TRBD2 might be the D (5 bases). The CDR3 consists of 17 residues. The germline V gene encodes CDR1 SGHVT and CDR2 SQSDAQ. V lost 2 bases to trimming and J lost 1 base, with 18 bases between them. CDR3 coding DNA: TGTGCCAGCAGCTTAATCCCCGGACTGCGCCTGTCCTACGAGCAGTACTTC. This sequence encodes CASSLIPGLRLSYEQYF.

The chain joins TRBV5-1 to TRBJ1-1; 7 bases align to TRBD1. Germline CDR1 is SGHRS and CDR2 is YFSETQ. This CDR3 has 12 amino acids. V lost 5 bases and J lost 4; bases outside the gene matches: 2. Here the CDR3 reads CASRRGPTEAFF. The DNA of the CDR3 is TGCGCCAGCAGGAGGGGGCCCACTGAAGCTTTCTTT.

The CDR3 spells CASSQGRNQPQHF. Here the CDR3 DNA reads TGTGCCAGCAGCCAAGGCCGTAATCAGCCCCAGCATTTT. The chain has TRBV3-1 (or the pseudogene TRBV3-2) and TRBJ1-5, with D unresolved. The germline V gene encodes CDR1 LGHDT and CDR2 YNNKEL (reference sequence). Trimming removed 1 base at V and 4 bases at J, with 5 bases between. The CDR3 is 13 amino acids.

The chain employs TRBV6-5 and TRBJ1-6; D unclear. Trimming left V 6 bases short and J 5 bases short, with 11 bases between. Germline CDR1 and CDR2: MNHEY and SVGAGI. This CDR3 has 14 residues. This CDR3 is CASRLLPNNSPLHF. The CDR3 DNA reads as TGTGCCAGCAGACTCCTACCGAATAATTCACCCCTCCACTTT.

V is TRBV5-1 and J is TRBJ1-1; TRBD1 aligns across 9 bases. Germline-derived CDR1 and CDR2 are SGHRS and YFSETQ. The CDR3 is 15 residues long. Germline trimming cut 0 bases from V and 4 bases from J; bases unmatched to any gene: 4. The CDR3 DNA sequence: TGCGCCAGCAGCTTGGCGGACAGGGGAATCACTGAAGCTTTCTTT. Its translation is CASSLADRGITEAFF. The whole variable domain, remainder taken from reference TRBV5-1 and TRBJ1-1, is KAGVTQTPRYLIKTRGQQVTLSCSPISGHRSVSWYQQTPGQGLQFLFEYFSETQRNKGNFPGRFSGRQFSNSRSEMNVSTLELGDSALYLCASSLADRGITEAFFGQGTRLTVV.

The V and J genes are TRBV24-1 and TRBJ1-5, with TRBD1 as a possible D gene (5 bases). CDR3 size: 13 residues. Germline CDR1 reads KGHDR; CDR2 reads SFDVKD. V lost 4 bases and J lost 3, with 6 bases in between. Written as DNA, the CDR3 is TGTGCCACCAGTGACAGGGTCAATCAGCCCCAGCATTTT. Amino acids: CATSDRVNQPQHF.

V usage is TRBV5-1 and J usage is TRBJ2-5; tentative D call: TRBD2 (6 bases). CDR3 length: 15 amino acids. V lost 4 bases, J lost 5 bases, and 18 bases lay in between. CDR1 is SGHRS, CDR2 YFSETQ, per germline. The CDR3 bases are TGCGCCAGCAGCCCGATTCGGGGGAGTGGGGAGACCCAGTACTTC. The encoded protein is CASSPIRGSGETQYF.

The chain recombines TRBV5-4 with TRBJ1-3, with D possibly being TRBD1 (5 bases). The CDR3 spans 15 residues. The V gene's germline CDR1 is SGHNT and CDR2 YYREEE (reference sequence). Trimming removed 4 bases from V and 0 bases from J, with 11 bases in between. In DNA form, the CDR3 reads TGTGCCAGCAGCGAGGGGCCGCTCTCTGGAAACACCATATATTTT. Protein product: CASSEGPLSGNTIYF.

The DNA of the CDR3 is TGCGCCAGCAGCCCTGGACAGCTCCTGGCTGAAGCTTTCTTT. Protein: CASSPGQLLAEAFF. The rearrangement links TRBV5-1 to TRBJ1-1, with TRBD1 as a possible D gene (6 bases). The CDR3 has 14 residues. With 4 bases removed from V and 6 bases from J, the gap between germline ends came to 16 bases. Looked up from germline, CDR1 is SGHRS and CDR2 is YFSETQ.